This T cell receptor (beta chain) was identified during a study of T cell changes during pregnancy in multiple sclerosis. The assay was immunoSEQ multiplex PCR, and TCRdb's table has in-frame clones only and misses some. Counted here are 65,000 to 85,000 clones, more than 75% occurring once; the ten biggest clones make up more than 1.3%. Germline CDR1 is KGHSH and CDR2 is LQKENI. V was shortened by 6 bases and J by 5 bases, with 13 bases between the two germline ends. CDR3 size: 13 residues. This chain links TRBV18 with TRBJ1-1; D remains ambiguous. The starting material was peripheral blood, obtained in the third trimester of pregnancy. This TCR was sampled from a female donor with multiple sclerosis, enrolled in a pregnancy study. The CDR3 DNA follows: TGTGCCAGCTCCCCTGCCGAGGCGACTGAAGCTTTCTTT. It encodes CASSPAEATEAFF. The variable domain in full, with the rest retrieved from reference TRBV18 and TRBJ1-1, is NAGVMQNPRHLVRRRGQEARLRCSPMKGHSHVYWYRQLPEEGLKFMVYLQKENIIDESGMPKERFSAEFPKEGPSILRIQQVVRGDSAAYFCASSPAEATEAFFGQGTRLTVV.